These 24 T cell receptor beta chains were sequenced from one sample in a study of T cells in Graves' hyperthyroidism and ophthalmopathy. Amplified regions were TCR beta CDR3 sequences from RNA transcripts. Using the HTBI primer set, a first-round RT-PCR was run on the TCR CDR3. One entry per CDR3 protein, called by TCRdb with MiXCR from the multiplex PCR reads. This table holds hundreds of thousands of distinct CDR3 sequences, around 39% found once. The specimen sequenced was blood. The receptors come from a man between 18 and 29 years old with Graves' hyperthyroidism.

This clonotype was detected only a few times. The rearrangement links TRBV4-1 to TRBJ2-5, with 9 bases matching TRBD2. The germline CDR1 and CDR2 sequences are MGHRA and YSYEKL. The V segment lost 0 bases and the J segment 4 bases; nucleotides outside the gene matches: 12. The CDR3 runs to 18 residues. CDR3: CASSQDTSLAGKGETQYF. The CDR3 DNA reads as TGCGCCAGCAGCCAAGATACCAGTCTAGCGGGAAAGGGAGAGACCCAGTACTTC.

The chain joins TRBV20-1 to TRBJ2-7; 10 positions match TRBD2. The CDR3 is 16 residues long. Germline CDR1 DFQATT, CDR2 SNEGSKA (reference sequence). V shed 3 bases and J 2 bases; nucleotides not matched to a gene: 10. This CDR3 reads CSASRRRSGRAYEQYF. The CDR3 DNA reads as TGCAGTGCTAGTCGGCGGCGGAGCGGGAGGGCCTACGAGCAGTACTTC.

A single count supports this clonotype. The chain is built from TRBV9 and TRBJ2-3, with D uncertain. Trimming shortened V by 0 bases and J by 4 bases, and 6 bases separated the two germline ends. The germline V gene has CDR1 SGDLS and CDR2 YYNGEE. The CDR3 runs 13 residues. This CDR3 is CASSVGAADTQYF. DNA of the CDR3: TGTGCCAGCAGCGTAGGAGCCGCAGATACGCAGTATTTT.

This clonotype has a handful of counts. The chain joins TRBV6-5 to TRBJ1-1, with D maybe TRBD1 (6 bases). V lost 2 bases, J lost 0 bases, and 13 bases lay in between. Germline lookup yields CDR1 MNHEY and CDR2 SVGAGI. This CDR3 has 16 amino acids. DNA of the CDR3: TGTGCCAGCAGTTACGGCGGGGGGCTGGTGAACACTGAAGCTTTCTTT. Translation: CASSYGGGLVNTEAFF.

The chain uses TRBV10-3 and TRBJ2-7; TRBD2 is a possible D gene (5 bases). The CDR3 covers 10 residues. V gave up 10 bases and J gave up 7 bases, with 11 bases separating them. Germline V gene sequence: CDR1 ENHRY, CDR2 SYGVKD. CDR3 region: CASGSGEQYF. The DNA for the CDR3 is TGTGCCAGCGGGTCTGGGGAGCAGTACTTC.

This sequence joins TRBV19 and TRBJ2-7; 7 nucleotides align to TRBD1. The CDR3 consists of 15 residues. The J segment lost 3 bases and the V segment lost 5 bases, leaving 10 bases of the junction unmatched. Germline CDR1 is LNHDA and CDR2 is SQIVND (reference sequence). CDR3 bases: TGTGCCAGTAGTCATACCGGGACAGCGAACTACGAGCAGTACTTC. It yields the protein CASSHTGTANYEQYF.

The chain's CDR3 is CASYRGSTDTQYF. CDR3 nucleotide sequence: TGTGCCAGTTATAGGGGTAGCACAGATACGCAGTATTTT. The chain links TRBV7-2 to TRBJ2-3; D might be TRBD1 (5 bases). The V end was cut by 9 bases, the J end by 0 bases, with 10 bases between. The germline gives CDR1 SGHTA, CDR2 FQGNSA. CDR3 length equals 13 residues.

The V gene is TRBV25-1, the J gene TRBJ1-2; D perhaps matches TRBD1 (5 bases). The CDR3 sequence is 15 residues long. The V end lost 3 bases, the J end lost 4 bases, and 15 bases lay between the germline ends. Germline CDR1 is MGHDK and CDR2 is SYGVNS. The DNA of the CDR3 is TGTGCCAGCAGTGAGGCCCCGGGACGGATCTATGGCTACACCTTC. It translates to CASSEAPGRIYGYTF.

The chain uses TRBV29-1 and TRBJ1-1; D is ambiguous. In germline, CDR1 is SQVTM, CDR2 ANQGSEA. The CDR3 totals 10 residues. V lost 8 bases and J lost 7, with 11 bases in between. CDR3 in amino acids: CSFGTSEAFF. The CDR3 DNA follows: TGCAGCTTCGGAACAAGTGAAGCTTTCTTT.

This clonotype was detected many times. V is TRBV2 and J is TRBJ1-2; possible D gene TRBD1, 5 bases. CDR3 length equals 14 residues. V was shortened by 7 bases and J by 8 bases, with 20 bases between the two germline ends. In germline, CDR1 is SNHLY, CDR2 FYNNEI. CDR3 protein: CASKFIAGQEGYTF. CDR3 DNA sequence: TGTGCCAGCAAGTTTATAGCAGGGCAGGAAGGCTACACCTTC.

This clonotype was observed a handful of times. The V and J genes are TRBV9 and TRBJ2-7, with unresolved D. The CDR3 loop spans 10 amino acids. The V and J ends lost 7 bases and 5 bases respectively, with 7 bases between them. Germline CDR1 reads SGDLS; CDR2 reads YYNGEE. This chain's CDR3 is CASYVDEQYF. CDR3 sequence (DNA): TGTGCCAGCTATGTCGACGAGCAGTACTTC.

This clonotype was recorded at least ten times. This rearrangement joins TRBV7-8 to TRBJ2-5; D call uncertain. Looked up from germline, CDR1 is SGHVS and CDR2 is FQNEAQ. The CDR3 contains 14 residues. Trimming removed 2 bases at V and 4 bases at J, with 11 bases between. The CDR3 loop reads CASSLSATGETQYF. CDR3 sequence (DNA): TGTGCCAGCAGCTTATCAGCTACGGGAGAGACCCAGTACTTC.

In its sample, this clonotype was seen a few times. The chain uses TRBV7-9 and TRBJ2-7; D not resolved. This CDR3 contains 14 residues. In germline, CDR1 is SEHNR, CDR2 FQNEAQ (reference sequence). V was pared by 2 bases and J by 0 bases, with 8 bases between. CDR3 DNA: TGTGCCAGCAGCTTATCGACTCACTCCTACGAGCAGTACTTC. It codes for CASSLSTHSYEQYF.

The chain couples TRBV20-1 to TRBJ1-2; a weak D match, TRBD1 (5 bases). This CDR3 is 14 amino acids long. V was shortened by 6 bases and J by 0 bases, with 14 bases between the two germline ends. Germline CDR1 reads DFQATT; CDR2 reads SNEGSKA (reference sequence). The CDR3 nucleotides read TGCAGTGCCAAGGCAGGGATGGCTAACTATGGCTACACCTTC. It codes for CSAKAGMANYGYTF.

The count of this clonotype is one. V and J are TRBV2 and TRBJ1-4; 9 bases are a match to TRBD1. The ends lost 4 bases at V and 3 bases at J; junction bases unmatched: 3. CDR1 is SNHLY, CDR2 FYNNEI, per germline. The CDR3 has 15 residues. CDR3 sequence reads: CASSGDREANEKLFF. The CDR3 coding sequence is TGTGCCAGCAGTGGGGACAGGGAGGCTAATGAAAAACTGTTTTTT.

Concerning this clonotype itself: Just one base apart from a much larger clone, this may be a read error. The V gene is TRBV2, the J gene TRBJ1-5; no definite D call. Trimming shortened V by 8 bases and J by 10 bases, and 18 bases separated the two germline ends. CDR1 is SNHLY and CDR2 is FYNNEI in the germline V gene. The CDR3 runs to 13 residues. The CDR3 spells CASHLQILRPQHF. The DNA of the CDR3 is TGTGCCAGCCATCTCCAAATTTTGAGACCCCAGCATTTT.

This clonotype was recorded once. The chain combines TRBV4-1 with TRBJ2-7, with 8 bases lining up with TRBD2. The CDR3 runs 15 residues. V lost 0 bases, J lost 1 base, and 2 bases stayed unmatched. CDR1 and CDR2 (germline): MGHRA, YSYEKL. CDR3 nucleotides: TGCGCCAGCAGCCAAGAGGCTAGCGGGTCCTACGAGCAGTACTTC. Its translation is CASSQEASGSYEQYF.

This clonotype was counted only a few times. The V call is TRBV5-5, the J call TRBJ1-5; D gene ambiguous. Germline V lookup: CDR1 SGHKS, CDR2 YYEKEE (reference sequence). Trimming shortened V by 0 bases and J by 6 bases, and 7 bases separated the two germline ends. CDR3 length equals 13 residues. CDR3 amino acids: CASSLDWSQPQHF. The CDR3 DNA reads TGTGCCAGCAGCTTGGATTGGAGTCAGCCCCAGCATTTT.

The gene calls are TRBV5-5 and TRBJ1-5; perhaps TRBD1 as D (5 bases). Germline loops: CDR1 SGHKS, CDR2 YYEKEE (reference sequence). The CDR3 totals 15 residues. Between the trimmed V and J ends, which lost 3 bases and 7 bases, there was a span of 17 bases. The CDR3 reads CASSSGFSGGQPQHF. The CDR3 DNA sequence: TGTGCCAGCAGCTCAGGATTCTCGGGGGGGCAGCCCCAGCATTTT. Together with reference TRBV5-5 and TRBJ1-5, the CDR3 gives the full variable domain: DAGVTQSPTHLIKTRGQQVTLRCSPISGHKSVSWYQQVLGQGPQFIFQYYEKEERGRGNFPDRFSARQFPNYSSELNVNALLLGDSALYLCASSSGFSGGQPQHFGDGTRLSIL.

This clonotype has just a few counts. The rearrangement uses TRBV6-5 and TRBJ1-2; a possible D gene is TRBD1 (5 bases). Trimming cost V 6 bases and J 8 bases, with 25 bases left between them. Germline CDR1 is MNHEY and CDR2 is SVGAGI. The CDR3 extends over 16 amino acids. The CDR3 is CASSQGQRPSRKGYTF. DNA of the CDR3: TGTGCCAGCAGCCAAGGACAACGCCCCTCTAGGAAAGGCTACACCTTC.

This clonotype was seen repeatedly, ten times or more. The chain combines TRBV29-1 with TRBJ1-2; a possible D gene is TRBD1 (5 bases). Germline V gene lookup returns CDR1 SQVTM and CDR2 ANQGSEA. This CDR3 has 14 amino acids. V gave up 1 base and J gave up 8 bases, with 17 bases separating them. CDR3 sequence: CSVEGSGEGKGYTF. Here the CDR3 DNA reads TGCAGCGTTGAAGGGTCAGGAGAGGGGAAGGGCTACACCTTC. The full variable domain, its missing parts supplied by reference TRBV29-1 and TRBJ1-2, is SAVISQKPSRDICQRGTSLTIQCQVDSQVTMMFWYRQQPGQSLTLIATANQGSEATYESGFVIDKFPISRPNLTFSTLTVSNMSPEDSSIYLCSVEGSGEGKGYTFGSGTRLTVV.

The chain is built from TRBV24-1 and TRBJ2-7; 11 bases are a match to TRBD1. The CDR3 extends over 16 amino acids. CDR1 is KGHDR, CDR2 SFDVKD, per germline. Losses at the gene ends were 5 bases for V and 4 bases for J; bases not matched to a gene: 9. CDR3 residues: CATSATPGQGVYEQYF. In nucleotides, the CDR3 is TGTGCCACCAGTGCCACTCCGGGACAGGGGGTGTACGAGCAGTACTTC.

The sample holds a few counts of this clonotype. The CDR3 sequence is CASSATGLNQPQHF. The CDR3 coding sequence is TGTGCCAGCAGCGCTACAGGGTTAAATCAGCCCCAGCATTTT. The chain employs TRBV9 and TRBJ1-5, with D possibly matching TRBD1 (6 bases). The ends were cut back, 3 bases at V and 4 bases at J, with 11 bases in the middle. Germline CDR1 is SGDLS and CDR2 is YYNGEE. The CDR3 contains 14 residues.

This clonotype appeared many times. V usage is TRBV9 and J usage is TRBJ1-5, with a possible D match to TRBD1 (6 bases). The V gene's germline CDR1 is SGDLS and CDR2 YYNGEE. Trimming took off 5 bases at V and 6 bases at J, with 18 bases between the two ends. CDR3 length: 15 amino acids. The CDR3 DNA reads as TGTGCCAGCAGTCCAGGACAGAGTGAATCTCAGCCCCAGCATTTT. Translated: CASSPGQSESQPQHF.